What follows are 28 T cell receptor beta chains derived from one specimen sequenced in a study of blood T cells in healthy people across ages. A sample-barcoded 5' primer and a J-beta primer mix were used in a second PCR of about 7 to 12 cycles. Each CDR3 protein is one row after TCRdb ran MiXCR on the 5' RACE reads. The sample consists of about 730,000 distinct CDR3 sequences, about 42% of them appearing once. The sequencing sample was made of blood. The receptors stem from a woman aged 55-69 years in good health.

In this sample, this clonotype turned up many times. The chain has TRBV24-1 and TRBJ2-1; weak D call: TRBD1 (5 bases). This CDR3 comprises 12 residues. Germline values: CDR1 KGHDR, CDR2 SFDVKD. V gave up 10 bases and J gave up 4 bases, with 10 bases separating them. CDR3 in amino acids: CATRGYYNEQFF. The CDR3, as DNA: TGTGCCACTAGGGGCTATTACAATGAGCAGTTCTTC.

This chain uses TRBV6-1 with TRBJ2-1; a weak D match, TRBD1 (6 bases). There are 18 residues in the CDR3. Germline-derived CDR1 and CDR2 are MNHNS and SASEGT. The V end lost 7 bases, the J end lost 5 bases, and 27 bases lay between the germline ends. The CDR3 reads CASKRQGQGLDWDNEQFF. The CDR3 bases are TGTGCCAGCAAACGGCAGGGCCAGGGGCTAGATTGGGACAATGAGCAGTTCTTC.

CDR3 DNA sequence: TGTGCCAGCAAGCTAGCGGGAGGATTTTACGAGCAGTACTTC. It yields the protein CASKLAGGFYEQYF. The genes are TRBV27 and TRBJ2-7; 11 nucleotides agree with TRBD2. The V and J ends lost 7 bases and 4 bases, in that order; junction bases with no gene match: 6. Germline CDR1 reads MNHEY; CDR2 reads SMNVEV (reference sequence). The CDR3 is made up of 14 amino acids.

In its sample, this clonotype was seen a few times. The chain uses TRBV6-2 or TRBV6-3 and TRBJ2-7; the D gene could be TRBD1 or TRBD2 (5 bases each). This CDR3 has 16 residues. Germline V gene lookup returns CDR1 MNHEY and CDR2 SVGEGT. V gave up 2 bases and J gave up 2 bases, with 16 bases separating them. The CDR3 loop reads CASSYGFGDVAYEQYF. The CDR3 nucleotides are TGTGCCAGCAGTTACGGGTTTGGGGACGTGGCCTACGAGCAGTACTTC.

There are a few counts of this clonotype. The chain is built from TRBV12-3 or TRBV12-4 and TRBJ2-1, with D unresolved. TRBJ2-7 explains the end of the DNA better; the J call may be wrong. The length of the CDR3 is 13 residues. CDR3 protein: CASSRSAYNEQYF. As DNA, the CDR3 is TGTGCCAGCAGCCGGTCGGCCTACAATGAGCAGTACTTC.

This clonotype has more than one count but fewer than ten. The rearrangement uses TRBV6-6 and TRBJ2-1, with no clear D. The end of the DNA fits TRBJ2-7 better, so the J call may be wrong. CDR3 length: 14 residues. Germline CDR1 MNHNY, CDR2 SVGAGI (reference sequence). CDR3 sequence (DNA): TGTGCCAGCCAAGTAAAGGTTTCGTACAATGAGCAGTACTTC. Protein product: CASQVKVSYNEQYF.

Worth noting for this clonotype: At one end the junction does not follow the germline gene, possibly because of a read error. The chain links TRBV5-1 to TRBJ2-7, with D possibly matching TRBD1 (6 bases). Germline CDR1 reads SGHRS; CDR2 reads YFSETQ. The CDR3 extends over 15 amino acids. CDR3 loop: CAGSAGTRDTYEQYF. The CDR3 coding sequence is TGCGCCGGCAGCGCCGGGACGAGGGACACCTACGAGCAGTACTTC.

As concerns this clonotype: At one boundary the junction diverges from the germline segment, which might be a read error. The chain combines TRBV7-7 with TRBJ2-1; D unresolved. Per the germline V gene, CDR1 is SSHAT and CDR2 is FNYEAQ (reference sequence). This CDR3 is built from 14 residues. The CDR3 region has the DNA TGTGCTAGCAGCCTGGGCCTCGGGTTGGATGAGCAGTTCTTC. Translation: CASSLGLGLDEQFF.

This clonotype was seen ten or more times. The V gene is TRBV7-6, the J gene TRBJ2-1; 7 nucleotides agree with TRBD2. CDR1 and CDR2 (germline): SGHVS, FNYEAQ. The CDR3 runs 16 residues. Trimming removed 7 bases from V and 3 bases from J; junction bases left unmatched: 12. In DNA, the CDR3 is TGTGCCAGCACCCCAACGCTGGGACTATTCTACAATGAGCAGTTCTTC. Its translation: CASTPTLGLFYNEQFF.

The CDR3 loop reads CASSLIAGAAHEQFF. Here the CDR3 DNA reads TGTGCCAGCAGCTTAATCGCGGGGGCTGCCCATGAGCAGTTCTTC. V is TRBV7-3 and J is TRBJ2-1; D is perhaps TRBD2 (7 bases). Germline V gene lookup returns CDR1 SGHTA and CDR2 FQGTGA. Trimming stripped 1 base from V and 8 bases from J, with 15 bases between. This CDR3 has 15 amino acids.

This clonotype showed up just a few times. The genes are TRBV7-2 and TRBJ2-7, with unresolved D. Looked up from germline, CDR1 is SGHTA and CDR2 is FQGNSA. Trimming removed 1 base from V and 0 bases from J, with 13 bases in between. The length of the CDR3 is 16 residues. The CDR3 sequence is CASSLVGAQNSYEQYF. Here the CDR3 DNA reads TGTGCCAGCAGCTTAGTCGGTGCACAGAACTCCTACGAGCAGTACTTC.

Concerning this clonotype: This may come from a read error, since a much larger clone is one base off. V and J are TRBV5-4 and TRBJ1-2, with 7 bases lining up with TRBD1. CDR3 length equals 13 residues. Germline V gene data show CDR1 as SGHNT and CDR2 as YYREEE (reference sequence). The ends lost 2 bases at V and 4 bases at J; junction bases unmatched: 2. In nucleotides, the CDR3 is TGTGCCAGCAGCTTACAGGGGCCCTATGGCTACACCTTC. This translates into CASSLQGPYGYTF. Full variable domain (rest looked up from reference TRBV5-4 and TRBJ1-2): ETGVTQSPTHLIKTRGQQVTLRCSSQSGHNTVSWYQQALGQGPQFIFQYYREEENGRGNFPPRFSGLQFPNYSSELNVNALELDDSALYLCASSLQGPYGYTFGSGTRLTVV.

The chain's CDR3 is CASSPPGISNQPQHF. For the CDR3, the DNA is TGTGCCAGCAGCCCCCCTGGCATTAGCAATCAGCCCCAGCATTTT. V and J are TRBV12-3 or TRBV12-4 and TRBJ1-5, with D unresolved. V dropped 6 bases and J dropped 0 bases, with 12 bases sitting between them. The CDR3 covers 15 residues.

This chain connects TRBV18 to TRBJ2-7, with a tentative D call TRBD2 (5 bases). The CDR3 has 15 residues. Trimming took off 1 base at V and 3 bases at J, with 13 bases between the two ends. Germline CDR1 is KGHSH and CDR2 is LQKENI. CDR3 DNA: TGTGCCAGCTCACCACTGGTTAGCGCCAACTACGAGCAGTACTTC. Translated, it gives CASSPLVSANYEQYF.

The chain links TRBV7-2 to TRBJ2-1; 7 bases agree with TRBD2. Trimming removed 3 bases from V and 6 bases from J; junction bases left unmatched: 8. CDR1 and CDR2 from the germline V gene are SGHTA and FQGNSA. The CDR3 covers 15 residues. The CDR3 DNA sequence: TGTGCCAGCAGCTTGGGGGGGGAGCTCTGCAATGAGCAGTTCTTC. It translates to CASSLGGELCNEQFF.

The V call is TRBV20-1, the J call TRBJ2-3, with 9 bases lining up with TRBD2. V dropped 1 base and J dropped 6; count of bases not matched to a gene: 5. This CDR3 comprises 14 residues. CDR1 and CDR2 (germline): DFQATT, SNEGSKA (reference sequence). CDR3 DNA sequence: TGCAGTGCTAGAGTTAGCGGGAGTTCTGATACGCAGTATTTT. Translated, it gives CSARVSGSSDTQYF.

This clonotype was found once. This chain joins TRBV27 and TRBJ2-5, with TRBD1 matching over 11 bases. CDR3 length equals 16 residues. Trimming at V came to 3 bases and at J to 11 bases, leaving 14 bases not matched to a gene. Germline-derived CDR1 and CDR2 are MNHEY and SMNVEV (reference sequence). The CDR3 spells CASSLHPGQGEEEQYF. CDR3 nucleotide sequence: TGTGCCAGCAGTTTGCATCCGGGACAGGGGGAGGAGGAGCAGTACTTC.

Concerning this clonotype: Compared with germline, one end of the junction differs, possibly owing to a read error. V and J are TRBV15 and TRBJ2-5, with TRBD2 as a possible D gene (6 bases). The J call is uncertain, as TRBJ2-7 better fits the DNA end. The CDR3 has 16 residues. Germline V CDR1 and CDR2: LNHNV, YYDKDF (reference sequence). The CDR3 is CATSRERLVSSYEQYF. CDR3 bases: TGTGCCACCAGCCGAGAGCGACTAGTGTCCTCCTACGAGCAGTACTTC.

This clonotype was observed a few times. J is TRBJ2-5 and V is TRBV10-3, with 8 bases that match TRBD1. Germline V lookup: CDR1 ENHRY, CDR2 SYGVKD. Trimming took 10 bases from V and 2 from J; bases not matched to a gene: 12. The CDR3 covers 15 residues. The CDR3 nucleotides are TGTGCCACCGTGTCCGGGACAGGCCCACAAGAGACCCAGTACTTC. Its protein product is CATVSGTGPQETQYF.

The chain recombines TRBV15 with TRBJ2-3, with D uncertain. CDR3 length equals 15 residues. V was pared by 1 base and J by 1 base, with 9 bases between. CDR1 is LNHNV and CDR2 is YYDKDF in the germline V gene (reference sequence). CDR3 sequence (DNA): TGTGCCACCAGCAGAGTCGTTTGGGGCACAGATACGCAGTATTTT. This sequence encodes CATSRVVWGTDTQYF. Looking up the rest from reference TRBV15 and TRBJ2-3 gives the full variable domain: DAMVIQNPRYQVTQFGKPVTLSCSQTLNHNVMYWYQQKSSQAPKLLFHYYDKDFNNEADTPDNFQSRRPNTSFCFLDIRSPGLGDTAMYLCATSRVVWGTDTQYFGPGTRLTVL.

The chain combines TRBV6-6 with TRBJ1-6; 7 nucleotides match TRBD1. V dropped 7 bases and J dropped 8; count of bases not matched to a gene: 17. The V gene's germline CDR1 is MNHNY and CDR2 SVGAGI (reference sequence). The CDR3 has 17 amino acids. The CDR3 DNA is TGTGCCAGCAATCAAGACAGGGCCCCCAGTTGGGATTCACCCCTCCACTTT. This gives the protein CASNQDRAPSWDSPLHF.

This clonotype turned up a few times. The chain carries TRBV11-1 and TRBJ2-7, with D hard to call. This CDR3 contains 14 residues. V was trimmed by 5 bases and J by 0 bases, leaving 11 bases between them. The germline V gene encodes CDR1 SGHAT and CDR2 FQDESV (reference sequence). CDR3 region: CASSTGLSSYEQYF. The CDR3, as DNA: TGTGCCAGCAGCACCGGGTTGAGCTCCTACGAGCAGTACTTC.

The chain uses TRBV7-2 and TRBJ2-1; 13 nucleotides align to TRBD2. This CDR3 contains 17 residues. CDR1 is SGHTA and CDR2 is FQGNSA in the germline V gene. V gave up 0 bases and J gave up 2 bases; unmatched junction bases: 1. The CDR3 spells CASSLATSGGTYNEQFF. In DNA, the CDR3 is TGTGCCAGCAGCTTAGCGACTAGCGGGGGGACCTACAATGAGCAGTTCTTC.

The V and J genes are TRBV3-1 and TRBJ1-5, with unresolved D. The ends were cut back, 0 bases at V and 3 bases at J, with 9 bases in the middle. CDR3 length: 15 residues. Per the germline V gene, CDR1 is LGHDT and CDR2 is YNNKEL (reference sequence). The CDR3 bases are TGTGCCAGCAGCCAAGAGGGAGGAAACAATCAGCCCCAGCATTTT. This gives the protein CASSQEGGNNQPQHF.

Comment on this clonotype: This may stem from a read error, because a much larger clone lies one nucleotide away. The V gene is TRBV29-1, the J gene TRBJ2-1, with D possibly called TRBD1 or TRBD2 (6 bases each). The CDR3 sequence is 14 residues long. Germline V lookup: CDR1 SQVTM, CDR2 ANQGSEA. CDR3 in amino acids: CSVELGGVYNGQFF. The CDR3 DNA reads TGCAGCGTTGAATTGGGGGGCGTCTACAATGGGCAGTTCTTC.

This CDR3 reads CASSPSREVPYNEQYF. For the CDR3, the DNA is TGTGCCAGCAGCCCTAGCAGGGAGGTGCCCTACAATGAGCAGTACTTC. The chain employs TRBV12-3 or TRBV12-4 and TRBJ2-5; the D gene is possibly TRBD2 (6 bases). The CDR3 is made up of 16 amino acids. Trimming stripped 6 bases from V and 11 bases from J, with 28 bases between.

The chain employs TRBV5-1 and TRBJ2-5; TRBD1 is a possible D gene (6 bases). This CDR3 is 15 amino acids long. Germline V CDR1 and CDR2: SGHRS, YFSETQ. Trimming took off 0 bases at V and 1 base at J, with 10 bases between the two ends. The CDR3 region has the DNA TGCGCCAGCAGCTTGGCACAGGGTCCCCAAGAGACCCAGTACTTC. This translates into CASSLAQGPQETQYF.

Only a few counts were recorded for this clonotype. V and J are TRBV20-1 and TRBJ1-2; 8 nucleotides match TRBD1. V lost 3 bases, J lost 5 bases, and 5 bases stayed unmatched. Germline V gene data show CDR1 as DFQATT and CDR2 as SNEGSKA (reference sequence). The CDR3 is 13 residues long. CDR3 loop: CSASKQGGYGYTF. CDR3 bases: TGCAGTGCTAGCAAACAGGGGGGGTATGGCTACACCTTC.